The clone carrying this T cell receptor beta chain appeared many times. Researchers extracted total RNA from unfractionated whole blood. Each CDR3 protein is one row after TCRdb ran MiXCR on the 5' RACE reads. Of around 140,000 distinct CDR3 sequences listed, 4.1% are singletons. The entry originates in a study of human T cells and chemical hapten exposure. Germline values: CDR1 KGHDR, CDR2 SFDVKD. The V end lost 4 bases, the J end lost 11 bases, and 20 bases lay between the germline ends. This CDR3 region has 14 residues. The sequence was obtained from a female donor in good health. The chain joins TRBV24-1 to TRBJ2-7; D assignment may be TRBD1 or TRBD2 (5 bases each). CDR3 nucleotide sequence: TGTGCCACCAGTGACCCGAGCCGTAGTCTGGGGGAGTACTTC. The encoded protein is CATSDPSRSLGEYF.